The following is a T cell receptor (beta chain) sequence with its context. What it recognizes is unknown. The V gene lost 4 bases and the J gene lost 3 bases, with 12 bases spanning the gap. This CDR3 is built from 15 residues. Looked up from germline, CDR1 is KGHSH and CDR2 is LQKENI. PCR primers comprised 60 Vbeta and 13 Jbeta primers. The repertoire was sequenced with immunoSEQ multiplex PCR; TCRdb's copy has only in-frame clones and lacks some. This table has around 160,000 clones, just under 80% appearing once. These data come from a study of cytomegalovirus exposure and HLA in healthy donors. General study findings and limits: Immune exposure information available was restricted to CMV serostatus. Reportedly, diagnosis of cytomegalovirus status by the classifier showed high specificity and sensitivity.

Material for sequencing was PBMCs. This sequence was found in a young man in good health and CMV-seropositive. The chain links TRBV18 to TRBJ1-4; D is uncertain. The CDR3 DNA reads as TGTGCCAGCTCACTAAAAATCTCAGCTAATGAAAAACTGTTTTTT. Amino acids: CASSLKISANEKLFF.